This T cell receptor (beta chain) was recorded in a study of T cells in Graves' hyperthyroidism and ophthalmopathy. Study-wide points: The model made its ophthalmopathy prediction, and onset followed a median roughly 6.5 months later.

The CDR3 sequence is 14 residues long. Trimming pared 3 bases from V and 6 bases from J, leaving 12 bases between. Details on this clonotype: Antigen specificity is unknown.

The CDR3 regions of TCR beta were amplified from RNA transcripts. First-round RT-PCR targeting the TCR CDR3 was performed with the HTBI primer set. Each CDR3 protein gets one entry after TCRdb re-called the multiplex PCR reads with MiXCR. The data show approximately 380,000 distinct CDR3 sequences, with approximately 19% seen just once and 3.7% held by the top ten. Clinical symptoms, serum thyroxine and TRAb, thyroid ultrasound and orbital computed tomography together formed the diagnostic basis. The PBMCs were taken from about 10 ml of fresh peripheral blood. The gene calls are TRBV12-3 or TRBV12-4 and TRBJ1-5; D is possibly TRBD1 (5 bases). The sequencing input was blood. This clonotype was sampled from a woman aged 18-30 years with Graves' hyperthyroidism. CDR3 residues: CASSFQRGSQPQHF. CDR3 nucleotides: TGTGCCAGCAGTTTCCAGCGGGGGAGTCAGCCCCAGCATTTT.